The 9 T cell receptor beta chains below all came from one sample that was sequenced in a study of cytomegalovirus exposure and HLA in healthy donors. The primer mix had 60 Vbeta and 13 Jbeta primers. The repertoire was sequenced with immunoSEQ multiplex PCR; TCRdb's copy has only in-frame clones and lacks some. The sample consists of roughly 100,000 clones, around 73% of them appearing once. Material for sequencing was PBMCs. The receptors here all came from a woman aged 60-70 years in good health and CMV-seronegative.

The chain is built from TRBV11-2 and TRBJ1-1; unclear D gene. V was shortened by 3 bases and J by 6 bases, with 5 bases between the two germline ends. The CDR3 sequence is 11 residues long. Germline V gene data show CDR1 as SGHAT and CDR2 as FQNNGV. CDR3 amino acids: CASSFGPEAFF. DNA of the CDR3: TGTGCCAGCAGCTTTGGCCCTGAAGCTTTCTTT.

The rearrangement joins TRBV6-1 to TRBJ1-3; D is unclear. The CDR3 spans 15 residues. With 2 bases removed from V and 0 bases from J, the gap between germline ends came to 8 bases. The germline V gene encodes CDR1 MNHNS and CDR2 SASEGT. The DNA for the CDR3 is TGTGCCAGCAGTGAAACAGCTCACTCTGGAAACACCATATATTTT. Encoded protein: CASSETAHSGNTIYF.

The genes are TRBV5-4 and TRBJ2-7, with unresolved D. Germline V CDR1 and CDR2: SGHNT, YYREEE (reference sequence). V was trimmed by 4 bases and J by 7 bases, leaving 9 bases between them. The CDR3 consists of 11 residues. The DNA of the CDR3 is TGTGCCAGCAGCCTACCGACAGAGCAGTACTTC. Residues: CASSLPTEQYF.

V usage is TRBV5-6 and J usage is TRBJ1-2, with a weak D call TRBD1 (5 bases). The V gene's germline CDR1 is SGHDT and CDR2 YYEEEE. CDR3 length equals 15 residues. V dropped 5 bases and J dropped 0 bases, with 14 bases sitting between them. CDR3 bases: TGTGCCAGCAGTCCTTGGGCGACAGCTAACTATGGCTACACCTTC. Translation: CASSPWATANYGYTF.

This clone was seen a few times. The chain couples TRBV7-7 to TRBJ2-3, with 10 bases identical to TRBD2. The length of the CDR3 is 14 residues. The germline CDR1 and CDR2 sequences are SSHAT and FNYEAQ (reference sequence). The V gene end was trimmed by 5 bases and the J gene end by 4 bases; junction bases not matched to a gene: 3. The CDR3, as DNA: TGTGCCAGCAGCCCAGGGACTAGCGCAGATACGCAGTATTTT. Amino acids: CASSPGTSADTQYF.

The rearrangement links TRBV10-1 to TRBJ2-5; maybe TRBD1 (6 bases). The CDR3 loop spans 15 amino acids. V lost 10 bases and J 2 bases, leaving 20 bases between the germline ends. Germline CDR1 reads WNHNN; CDR2 reads SYGVQD (reference sequence). CDR3 sequence (DNA): TGCGCCACCTCTTCGGGACGGGACATACAAGAGACCCAGTACTTC. Translating gives CATSSGRDIQETQYF.

CDR3 loop: CAWSVQFLYEQYF. DNA of the CDR3: TGTGCCTGGAGTGTACAGTTTCTCTACGAGCAGTACTTC. The rearrangement joins TRBV30 to TRBJ2-7; no clear D gene. This CDR3 comprises 13 residues. The V gene's germline CDR1 is GTSNPN and CDR2 SVGIG (reference sequence). The V end was cut by 0 bases, the J end by 3 bases, with 9 bases between.

This chain links TRBV7-2 with TRBJ2-3; 11 bases are shared with TRBD1. Germline V gene data show CDR1 as SGHTA and CDR2 as FQGNSA. This CDR3 has 19 residues. The trim removed 2 bases at V and 6 bases at J, leaving 16 bases unmatched. The CDR3 region is CASSLRYQDRGRGSDTQYF. The CDR3 bases are TGTGCCAGCAGCTTACGGTATCAGGACAGGGGGCGTGGTTCCGATACGCAGTATTTT.

The chain carries TRBV6-5 and TRBJ1-2; D gene ambiguous. This CDR3 comprises 12 residues. Germline V gene data show CDR1 as MNHEY and CDR2 as SVGAGI. Deletions cut 7 bases from V and 4 bases from J, with 10 bases between. The CDR3 DNA sequence: TGTGCCAGCACTAGCGGGAGCTATGGCTACACCTTC. As protein: CASTSGSYGYTF.